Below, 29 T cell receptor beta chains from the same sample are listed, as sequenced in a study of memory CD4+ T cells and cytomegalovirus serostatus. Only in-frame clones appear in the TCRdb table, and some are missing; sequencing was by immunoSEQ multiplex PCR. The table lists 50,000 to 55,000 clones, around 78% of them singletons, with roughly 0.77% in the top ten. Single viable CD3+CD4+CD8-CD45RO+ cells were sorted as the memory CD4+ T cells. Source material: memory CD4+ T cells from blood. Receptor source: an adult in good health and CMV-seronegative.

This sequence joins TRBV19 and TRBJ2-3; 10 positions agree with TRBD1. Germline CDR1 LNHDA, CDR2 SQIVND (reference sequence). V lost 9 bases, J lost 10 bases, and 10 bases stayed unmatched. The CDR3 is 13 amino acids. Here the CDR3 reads CASRTRDRGAQYF. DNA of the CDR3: TGTGCCAGCCGAACCCGGGACAGGGGTGCGCAGTATTTT.

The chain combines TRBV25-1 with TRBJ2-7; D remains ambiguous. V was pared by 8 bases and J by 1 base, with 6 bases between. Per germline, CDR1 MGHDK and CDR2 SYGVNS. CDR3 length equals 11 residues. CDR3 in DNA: TGTGCCAGCCGAAATTCCTACGAGCAGTACTTC. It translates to CASRNSYEQYF.

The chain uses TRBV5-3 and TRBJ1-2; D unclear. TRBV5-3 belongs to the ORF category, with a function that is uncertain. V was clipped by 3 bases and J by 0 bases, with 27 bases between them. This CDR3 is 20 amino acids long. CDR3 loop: CARSYLGYLWRERANYGYTF. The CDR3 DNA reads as TGTGCCAGAAGCTATCTTGGTTACCTTTGGAGGGAACGAGCTAACTATGGCTACACCTTC.

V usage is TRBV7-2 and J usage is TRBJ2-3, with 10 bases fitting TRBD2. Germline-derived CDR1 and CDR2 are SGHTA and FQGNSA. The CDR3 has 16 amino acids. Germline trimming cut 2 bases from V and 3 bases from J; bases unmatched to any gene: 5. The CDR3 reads CASSLPGLAKTDTQYF. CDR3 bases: TGTGCCAGCAGCTTACCGGGACTAGCGAAAACAGATACGCAGTATTTT.

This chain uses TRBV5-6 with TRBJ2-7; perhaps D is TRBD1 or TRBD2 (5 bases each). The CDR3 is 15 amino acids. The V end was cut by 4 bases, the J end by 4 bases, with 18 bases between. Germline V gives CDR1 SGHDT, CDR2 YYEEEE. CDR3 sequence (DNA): TGTGCCAGCAGCCCCCTCCGGGACGGCTCATACGAGCAGTACTTC. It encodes CASSPLRDGSYEQYF.

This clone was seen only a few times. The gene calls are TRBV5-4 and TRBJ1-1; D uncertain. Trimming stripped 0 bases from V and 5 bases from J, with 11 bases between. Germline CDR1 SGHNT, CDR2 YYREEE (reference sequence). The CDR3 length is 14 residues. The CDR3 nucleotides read TGTGCCAGCAGCTTGGGAAGGGCGGGGACTGAAGCTTTCTTT. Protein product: CASSLGRAGTEAFF.

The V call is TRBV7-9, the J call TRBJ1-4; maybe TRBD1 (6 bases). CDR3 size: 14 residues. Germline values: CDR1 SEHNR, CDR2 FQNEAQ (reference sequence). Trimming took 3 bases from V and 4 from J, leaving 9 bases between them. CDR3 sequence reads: CASSFSGHNEKLFF. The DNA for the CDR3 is TGTGCCAGCAGCTTCTCGGGACATAATGAAAAACTGTTTTTT.

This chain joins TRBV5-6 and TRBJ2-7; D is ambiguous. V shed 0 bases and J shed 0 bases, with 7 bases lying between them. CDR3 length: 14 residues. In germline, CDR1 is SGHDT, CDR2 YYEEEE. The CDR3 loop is CASSLDGNSYEQYF. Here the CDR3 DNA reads TGTGCCAGCAGCTTGGACGGCAACTCCTACGAGCAGTACTTC.

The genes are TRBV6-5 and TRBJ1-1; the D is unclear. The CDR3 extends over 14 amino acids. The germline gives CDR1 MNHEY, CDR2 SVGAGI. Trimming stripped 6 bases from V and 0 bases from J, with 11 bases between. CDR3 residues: CASSLDGVNTEAFF. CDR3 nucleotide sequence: TGTGCCAGCAGCCTTGATGGGGTGAACACTGAAGCTTTCTTT.

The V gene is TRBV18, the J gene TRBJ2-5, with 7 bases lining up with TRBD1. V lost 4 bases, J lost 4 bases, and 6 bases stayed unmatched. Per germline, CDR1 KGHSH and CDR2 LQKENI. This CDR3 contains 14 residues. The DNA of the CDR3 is TGTGCCAGCTCACAACGGGACAGCCGAGAGACCCAGTACTTC. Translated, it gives CASSQRDSRETQYF.

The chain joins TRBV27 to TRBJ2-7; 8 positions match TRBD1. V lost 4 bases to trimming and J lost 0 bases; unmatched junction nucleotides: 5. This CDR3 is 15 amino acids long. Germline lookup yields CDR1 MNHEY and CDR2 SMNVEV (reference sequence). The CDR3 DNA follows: TGTGCCAGCAGTTCGACCAGGGGGCGCTCCTACGAGCAGTACTTC. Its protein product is CASSSTRGRSYEQYF.

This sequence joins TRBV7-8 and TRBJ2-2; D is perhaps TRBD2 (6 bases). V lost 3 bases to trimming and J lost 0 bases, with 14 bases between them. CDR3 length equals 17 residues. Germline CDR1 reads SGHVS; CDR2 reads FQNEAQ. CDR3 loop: CASSLEGSSSNTGELFF. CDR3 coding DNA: TGTGCCAGCAGCTTGGAGGGCTCCTCATCGAACACCGGGGAGCTGTTTTTT. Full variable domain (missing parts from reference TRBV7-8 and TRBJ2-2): GAGVSQSPRYKVAKRGQDVALRCDPISGHVSLFWYQQALGQGPEFLTYFQNEAQLDKSGLPSDRFFAERPEGSVSTLKIQRTQQEDSAVYLCASSLEGSSSNTGELFFGEGSRLTVL.

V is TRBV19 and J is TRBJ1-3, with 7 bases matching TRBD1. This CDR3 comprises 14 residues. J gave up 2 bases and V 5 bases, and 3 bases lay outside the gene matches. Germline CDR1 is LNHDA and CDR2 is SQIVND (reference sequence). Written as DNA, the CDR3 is TGTGCCAGTAGTCGAGGGGGCCCTGGAAACACCATATATTTT. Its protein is CASSRGGPGNTIYF.

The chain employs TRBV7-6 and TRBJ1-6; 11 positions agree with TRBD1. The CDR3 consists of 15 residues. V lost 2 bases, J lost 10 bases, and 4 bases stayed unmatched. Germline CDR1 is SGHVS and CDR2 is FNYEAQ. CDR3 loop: CASSLLGQGGSPLHF. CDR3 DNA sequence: TGTGCCAGCAGCTTATTGGGACAGGGGGGCTCACCCCTCCACTTT.

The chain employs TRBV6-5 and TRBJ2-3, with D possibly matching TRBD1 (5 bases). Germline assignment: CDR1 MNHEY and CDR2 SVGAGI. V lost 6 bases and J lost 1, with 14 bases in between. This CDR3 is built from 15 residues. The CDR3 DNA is TGTGCCAGCAGATTTCGCAGGGCGGGCACAGATACGCAGTATTTT. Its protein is CASRFRRAGTDTQYF.

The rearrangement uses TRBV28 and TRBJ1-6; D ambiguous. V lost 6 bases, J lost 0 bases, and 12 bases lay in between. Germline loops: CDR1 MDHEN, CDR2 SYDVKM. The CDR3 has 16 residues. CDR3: CASRSGLRSYNSPLHF. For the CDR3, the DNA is TGTGCCAGCAGGTCCGGACTTCGCTCCTATAATTCACCCCTCCACTTT.

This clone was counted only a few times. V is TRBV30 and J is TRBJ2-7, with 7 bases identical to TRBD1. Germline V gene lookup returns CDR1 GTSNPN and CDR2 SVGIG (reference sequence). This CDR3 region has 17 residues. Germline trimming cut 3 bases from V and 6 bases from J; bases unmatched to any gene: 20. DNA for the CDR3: TGTGCCTGGAGGGACTGGGACAGCTCAAGCACCGTCGGCGAGCAGTACTTC. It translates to CAWRDWDSSSTVGEQYF.

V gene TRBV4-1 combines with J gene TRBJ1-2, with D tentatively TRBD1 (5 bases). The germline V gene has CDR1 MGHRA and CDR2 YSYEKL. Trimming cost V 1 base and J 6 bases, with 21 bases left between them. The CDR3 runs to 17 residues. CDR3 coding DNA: TGCGCCAGCAGCCAAGTTTATAGCCGGACATCATCACATGGCTACACCTTC. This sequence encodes CASSQVYSRTSSHGYTF.

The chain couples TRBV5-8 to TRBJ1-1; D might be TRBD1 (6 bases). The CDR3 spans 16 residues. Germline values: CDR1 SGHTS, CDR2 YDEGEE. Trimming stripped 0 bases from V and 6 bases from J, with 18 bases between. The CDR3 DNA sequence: TGTGCCAGCAGCTTGGTTCGGGGGGCGCGAAACTCTGAAGCTTTCTTT. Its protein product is CASSLVRGARNSEAFF.

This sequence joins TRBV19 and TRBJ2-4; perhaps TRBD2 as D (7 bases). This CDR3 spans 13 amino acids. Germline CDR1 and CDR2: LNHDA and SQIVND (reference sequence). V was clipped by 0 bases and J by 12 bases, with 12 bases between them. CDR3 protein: CASSIEEGGGQYF. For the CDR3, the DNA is TGTGCCAGTAGTATAGAGGAGGGGGGGGGTCAGTACTTC.

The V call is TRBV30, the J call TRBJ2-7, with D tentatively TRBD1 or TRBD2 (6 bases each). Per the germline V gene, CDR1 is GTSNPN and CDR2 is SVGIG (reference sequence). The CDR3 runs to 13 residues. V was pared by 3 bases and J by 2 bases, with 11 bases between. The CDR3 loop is CAWRRGAAYEQYF. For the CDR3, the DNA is TGTGCCTGGAGGAGGGGGGCTGCCTACGAGCAGTACTTC. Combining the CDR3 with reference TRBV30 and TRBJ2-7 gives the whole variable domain SQTIHQWPATLVQPVGSPLSLECTVEGTSNPNLYWYRQAAGRGLQLLFYSVGIGQISSEVPQNLSASRPQDRQFILSSKKLLLSDSGFYLCAWRRGAAYEQYFGPGTRLTVT.

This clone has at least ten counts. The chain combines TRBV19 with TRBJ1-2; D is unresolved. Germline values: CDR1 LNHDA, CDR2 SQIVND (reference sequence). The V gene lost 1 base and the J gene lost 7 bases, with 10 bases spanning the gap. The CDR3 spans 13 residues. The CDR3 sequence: CASSIVPRFGYTF. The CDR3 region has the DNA TGTGCCAGTAGTATAGTGCCGAGGTTTGGCTACACCTTC.

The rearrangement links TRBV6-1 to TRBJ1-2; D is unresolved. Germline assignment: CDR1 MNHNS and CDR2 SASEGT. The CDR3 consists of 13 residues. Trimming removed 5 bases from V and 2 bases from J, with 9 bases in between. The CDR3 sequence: CASSSTGNYGYTF. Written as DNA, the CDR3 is TGTGCCAGCAGTTCGACGGGAAACTATGGCTACACCTTC.

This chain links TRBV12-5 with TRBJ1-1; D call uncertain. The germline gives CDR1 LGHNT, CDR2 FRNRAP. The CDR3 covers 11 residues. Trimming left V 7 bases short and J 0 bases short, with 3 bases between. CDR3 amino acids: CASALNTEAFF. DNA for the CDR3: TGTGCTAGTGCCCTGAACACTGAAGCTTTCTTT.

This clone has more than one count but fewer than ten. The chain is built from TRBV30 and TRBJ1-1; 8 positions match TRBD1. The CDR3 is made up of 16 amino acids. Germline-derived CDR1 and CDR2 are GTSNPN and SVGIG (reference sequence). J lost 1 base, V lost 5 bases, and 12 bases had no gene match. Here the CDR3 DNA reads TGTGCCTGGGACCGGGACAGGTCCCTTGGGAACACTGAAGCTTTCTTT. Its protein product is CAWDRDRSLGNTEAFF.

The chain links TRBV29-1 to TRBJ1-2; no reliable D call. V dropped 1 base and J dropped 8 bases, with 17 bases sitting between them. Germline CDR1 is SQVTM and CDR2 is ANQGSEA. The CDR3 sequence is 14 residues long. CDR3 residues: CSVEVVGYMEGYTF. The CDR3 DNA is TGCAGCGTTGAAGTGGTCGGGTATATGGAGGGCTACACCTTC.

CDR3 in amino acids: CASSLGGTSPQPQHF. In DNA, the CDR3 is TGTGCCAGCAGCTTAGGAGGGACATCCCCTCAGCCCCAGCATTTT. The J gene is TRBJ1-5, the V gene TRBV7-2, with D perhaps TRBD1 (6 bases). The V gene lost 1 base and the J gene lost 6 bases, with 13 bases spanning the gap. This CDR3 has 15 residues. In germline, CDR1 is SGHTA, CDR2 FQGNSA.

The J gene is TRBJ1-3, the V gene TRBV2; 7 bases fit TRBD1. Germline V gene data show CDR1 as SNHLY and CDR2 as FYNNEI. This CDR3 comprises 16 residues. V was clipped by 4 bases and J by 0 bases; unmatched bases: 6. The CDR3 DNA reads TGTGCCAGCAGTGCTATACAGGGGAACTCTGGAAACACCATATATTTT. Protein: CASSAIQGNSGNTIYF.

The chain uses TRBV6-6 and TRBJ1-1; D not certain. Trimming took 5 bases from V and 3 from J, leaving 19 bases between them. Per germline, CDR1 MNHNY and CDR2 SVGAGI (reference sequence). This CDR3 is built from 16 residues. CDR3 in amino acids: CASSPPLRETYTEAFF. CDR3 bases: TGTGCCAGCAGTCCTCCCCTTAGGGAGACGTACACTGAAGCTTTCTTT.